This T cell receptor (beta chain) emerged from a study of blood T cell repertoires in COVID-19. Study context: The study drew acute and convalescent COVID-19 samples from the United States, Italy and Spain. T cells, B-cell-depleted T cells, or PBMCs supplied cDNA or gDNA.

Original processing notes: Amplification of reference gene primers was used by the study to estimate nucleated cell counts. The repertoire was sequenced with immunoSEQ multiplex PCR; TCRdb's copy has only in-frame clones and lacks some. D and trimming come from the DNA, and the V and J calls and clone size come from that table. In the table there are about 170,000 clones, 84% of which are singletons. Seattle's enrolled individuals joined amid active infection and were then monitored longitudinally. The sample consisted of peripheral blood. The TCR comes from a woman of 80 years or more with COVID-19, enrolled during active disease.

DNA of the CDR3: TGTGCCAGCAGCTTAGATCACAGCGGGAGTTGGACTAAGACAGATACGCAGTATTTT. It specifies CASSLDHSGSWTKTDTQYF. This rearrangement joins TRBV13 to TRBJ2-3; TRBD2 agrees at 8 bases. Per the germline V gene, CDR1 is PRHDT and CDR2 is FYEKMQ (reference sequence). The CDR3 has 19 residues. The junction had 15 bases not matched to a gene; V was cut back by 1 base and J by 3 bases.